Described below is a single TCR beta chain sequence and its context. The sample comes from a study of blood T cell repertoires in COVID-19. V was clipped by 1 base and J by 6 bases, with 12 bases between them. Germline CDR1 is MNHEY and CDR2 is SMNVEV (reference sequence). The CDR3 extends over 15 amino acids. Generated by immunoSEQ multiplex PCR, the TCRdb table keeps only in-frame clones and is missing some. The profile shows hundreds of thousands of clones, 83% of them singletons. The V gene is TRBV27, the J gene TRBJ1-4, with TRBD1 as a possible D gene (6 bases). Sequencing used peripheral blood. The receptor comes from a middle-aged woman with active or convalescent COVID-19. The CDR3 is CASSLYGTNDEKLFF. In DNA form, the CDR3 reads TGTGCCAGCAGTTTATATGGGACAAATGATGAAAAACTGTTTTTT.